This note documents a single T cell receptor (beta chain) sequence. What it binds is unknown. The data derive from a study of T cell responses to AZD1222 COVID-19 vaccine. About the research overall: Second-dose intervals of approximately 4 or approximately 12 weeks were pooled. Study outcomes and limitations: There were mostly white British donors and more females than males, and clonal diversity was possibly underestimated. The reported proportion of spike-specific TCRs targeting unmutated variant regions was nearly half. Spike-specific TCR breadth and depth both grew after two AZD1222 doses.

The V gene's germline CDR1 is MGHDK and CDR2 SYGVNS. The CDR3 covers 13 residues. V was pared by 4 bases and J by 5 bases, with 11 bases between. Libraries were prepared by immunoSEQ multiplex PCR; TCRdb keeps only in-frame clonotypes and omits some of them. The profile shows some 100,000 clones, more than 85% of them singletons. The TCR originated in an adult in good health. The chain uses TRBV25-1 and TRBJ1-2; no definite D call. The material was peripheral blood, obtained on day 0 of AZD1222 vaccination. CDR3 sequence: CASSVSTVYGYTF. CDR3 coding DNA: TGTGCCAGCAGTGTCTCAACAGTATATGGCTACACCTTC.